This T cell receptor beta chain was sequenced during a study of monozygotic twins with inflammatory bowel disease. TCRdb re-called the 5' RACE reads; one entry per CDR3 protein, DNA not given. The table for this sample gives approximately 330,000 distinct CDR3 sequences. This CDR3 comprises 16 residues. Germline CDR1 and CDR2: MRHNA and SNTAGT. This chain joins TRBV6-4 and TRBJ2-2; TCRdb lists TRBD1, though no DNA is available to test this call. The clonotype was recovered from a human donor with ulcerative colitis or Crohn's disease, or a healthy co-twin of an affected twin (not recorded which). The sample comprised blood. CDR3 in amino acids: CASSDSPGQGSGELFF.